The TCR beta chain described here comes from a study of OX40 agonist ivuxolimab in advanced cancers. The data were produced by immunoSEQ multiplex PCR, yet TCRdb's version contains in-frame clones alone and is incomplete. The sample consists of tens of thousands of clones, approximately 88% of them appearing once. This clone was found a few times. This CDR3 comprises 10 residues. From germline, CDR1 is SEHNR and CDR2 FQNEAQ (reference sequence). The V gene end was trimmed by 8 bases and the J gene end by 13 bases; junction bases not matched to a gene: 7. The V gene is TRBV7-9, the J gene TRBJ2-5; 7 bases match TRBD2. The sequence derives from an adult with an advanced solid tumor such as melanoma, head and neck, liver or kidney cancer. This specimen was CD4+ or CD8+ T cells sorted from blood, taken in a trial of the OX40 agonist ivuxolimab. CDR3 sequence: CASQGGGLYF. Written as DNA, the CDR3 is TGTGCCAGCCAAGGCGGGGGATTGTACTTC.